Below are 28 T cell receptor beta chains sequenced from a single sample in a study of PD-1 blockade in classical Hodgkin lymphoma. Generated by immunoSEQ multiplex PCR, the TCRdb table keeps only in-frame clones and is missing some. The data contain about 21,000 clones, approximately 74% of them singletons. Every patient experienced relapse after autologous stem cell transplantation, and brentuximab vedotin exposure varied. The source material was peripheral blood mononuclear cells (PBMCs), sampled at baseline. The receptors come from a human donor with classical Hodgkin lymphoma.

The chain has TRBV6-4 and TRBJ2-1; D is ambiguous. This CDR3 is built from 17 residues. V dropped 0 bases and J dropped 0 bases, with 12 bases sitting between them. Germline CDR1 is MRHNA and CDR2 is SNTAGT. The CDR3 reads CASSDSTEGSSYNEQFF. As DNA, the CDR3 is TGTGCCAGCAGTGACTCAACGGAAGGTAGCTCCTACAATGAGCAGTTCTTC.

This rearrangement joins TRBV7-9 to TRBJ2-1; TRBD1 agrees at 7 bases. Trimming removed 5 bases from V and 0 bases from J; junction bases left unmatched: 4. Germline loops: CDR1 SEHNR, CDR2 FQNEAQ (reference sequence). The CDR3 extends over 15 amino acids. The CDR3 bases are TGTGCCAGCAGCCTACAGGGGAGCTCCTACAATGAGCAGTTCTTC. It specifies CASSLQGSSYNEQFF. The full variable domain, rest sourced from reference TRBV7-9 and TRBJ2-1, is DTGVSQNPRHKITKRGQNVTFRCDPISEHNRLYWYRQTLGQGPEFLTYFQNEAQLEKSRLLSDRFSAERPKGSFSTLEIQRTEQGDSAMYLCASSLQGSSYNEQFFGPGTRLTVL.

The chain recombines TRBV5-1 with TRBJ1-2; perhaps TRBD1 as D (6 bases). The CDR3 is made up of 14 amino acids. The germline V and J ends were trimmed by 0 bases and 4 bases, with 10 bases remaining between them. The V gene's germline CDR1 is SGHRS and CDR2 YFSETQ. CDR3 region: CASSLERTAYGYTF. In nucleotides, the CDR3 is TGCGCCAGCAGCTTGGAACGGACAGCCTATGGCTACACCTTC.

The J gene is TRBJ1-4, the V gene TRBV2; D is perhaps TRBD1 (5 bases). The ends were cut back, 7 bases at V and 0 bases at J, with 9 bases in the middle. Germline assignment: CDR1 SNHLY and CDR2 FYNNEI. This CDR3 spans 14 amino acids. This chain's CDR3 is CASTGPPTNEKLFF. DNA of the CDR3: TGTGCCAGCACAGGGCCCCCAACTAATGAAAAACTGTTTTTT.

The chain uses TRBV5-4 and TRBJ1-5; D gene ambiguous. The germline V gene encodes CDR1 SGHNT and CDR2 YYREEE (reference sequence). V was cut by 4 bases and J by 5 bases, with 10 bases left in between. This CDR3 region has 13 residues. The CDR3 spells CASSNRDDQPQHF. CDR3 bases: TGTGCCAGCAGCAATCGGGATGATCAGCCCCAGCATTTT.

The J gene is TRBJ2-2, the V gene TRBV11-3; D may match TRBD1 or TRBD2 (7 bases each). CDR1 and CDR2 from the germline V gene are SGHNT and YENEEA. V lost 3 bases and J lost 2, with 19 bases in between. The CDR3 loop spans 18 amino acids. The CDR3 is CASSFVLGRDSNTGELFF. The CDR3 DNA follows: TGTGCCAGCAGCTTCGTTCTTGGGAGGGACAGCAACACCGGGGAGCTGTTTTTT.

This chain joins TRBV19 and TRBJ1-1; 7 bases line up with TRBD1. This CDR3 comprises 16 residues. The germline V gene encodes CDR1 LNHDA and CDR2 SQIVND (reference sequence). With V trimmed by 6 bases and J by 1 base, 11 bases remained unmatched. The CDR3 sequence is CASRPFHRGKNTEAFF. CDR3 in DNA: TGTGCCAGTAGACCATTCCACAGGGGCAAGAACACTGAAGCTTTCTTT.

The chain joins TRBV7-8 to TRBJ2-1; D call uncertain. This CDR3 comprises 15 residues. Germline V CDR1 and CDR2: SGHVS, FQNEAQ. Trimming took off 1 base at V and 1 base at J, with 8 bases between the two ends. The CDR3 is CASSLGSGSYNEQFF. CDR3 DNA sequence: TGTGCCAGCAGCTTAGGTTCGGGTTCCTACAATGAGCAGTTCTTC. The entire variable domain, with the rest obtained from reference TRBV7-8 and TRBJ2-1, is as follows: GAGVSQSPRYKVAKRGQDVALRCDPISGHVSLFWYQQALGQGPEFLTYFQNEAQLDKSGLPSDRFFAERPEGSVSTLKIQRTQQEDSAVYLCASSLGSGSYNEQFFGPGTRLTVL.

This clone was observed a single time. V is TRBV4-3 and J is TRBJ1-4; D is uncertain. V shed 3 bases and J shed 10 bases, with 12 bases lying between them. The length of the CDR3 is 13 residues. Germline V gives CDR1 LGHNA, CDR2 YSLEER. Here the CDR3 reads CASSHETTGKLFF. In DNA, the CDR3 is TGCGCCAGCAGCCACGAAACTACCGGAAAACTGTTTTTT.

This clone was seen a few times. V gene TRBV28 combines with J gene TRBJ1-1; D gene unclear. The V gene's germline CDR1 is MDHEN and CDR2 SYDVKM. The CDR3 runs to 14 residues. The V and J ends lost 3 bases and 10 bases respectively, with 18 bases between them. The CDR3 spells CASSFYLGEQRAFF. Written as DNA, the CDR3 is TGTGCCAGCAGTTTTTATCTTGGGGAACAGAGAGCTTTCTTT.

This sequence joins TRBV30 and TRBJ1-2; TRBD1 matches 11 bases. The ends lost 4 bases at V and 10 bases at J; junction bases unmatched: 11. Germline V gene sequence: CDR1 GTSNPN, CDR2 SVGIG (reference sequence). There are 14 residues in the CDR3. The CDR3 DNA reads TGTGCCTGGAATACCGGACAGGGGGCCGATGACTACACCTTC. Translation gives CAWNTGQGADDYTF.

The rearrangement joins TRBV18 to TRBJ1-6; D gene unclear. Germline CDR1 is KGHSH and CDR2 is LQKENI. This CDR3 spans 13 amino acids. V lost 5 bases, J lost 4 bases, and 6 bases lay in between. Here the CDR3 DNA reads TGTGCCAGCTCATCCAATTATAATTCACCCCTCCACTTT. This codes for CASSSNYNSPLHF.

The chain joins TRBV10-3 to TRBJ2-7; 8 positions agree with TRBD1. In germline, CDR1 is ENHRY, CDR2 SYGVKD. The CDR3 has 13 residues. The V gene end was trimmed by 6 bases and the J gene end by 3 bases; junction bases not matched to a gene: 4. In DNA form, the CDR3 reads TGTGCCATCAGAGGACAGGGTAGCTACGAGCAGTACTTC. The encoded protein is CAIRGQGSYEQYF.

The V and J genes are TRBV2 and TRBJ2-2, with 7 bases lining up with TRBD1. CDR3 length: 16 residues. V trimming: 1 base; J trimming: 4 bases; junction bases outside the gene matches: 6. Per germline, CDR1 SNHLY and CDR2 FYNNEI. Written as DNA, the CDR3 is TGTGCCAGCAGTGAAGAGTTCGCAGGGGGCACCGGGGAGCTGTTTTTT. Its protein product is CASSEEFAGGTGELFF.

V is TRBV7-9 and J is TRBJ1-1; TRBD1 might be the D (5 bases). CDR1 and CDR2 from the germline V gene are SEHNR and FQNEAQ (reference sequence). V lost 1 base to trimming and J lost 11 bases, with 11 bases between them. This CDR3 has 12 amino acids. The CDR3, as DNA: TGTGCCAGCAGCTTAGTGGGGGGATCGGCTTTCTTT. Encoded protein: CASSLVGGSAFF.

CDR3 sequence: CASSFGSARPQHF. The CDR3 nucleotides read TGTGCCAGCAGTTTTGGATCCGCGCGGCCCCAGCATTTT. The genes are TRBV27 and TRBJ1-5; D uncertain. The CDR3 runs to 13 residues. Trimming removed 3 bases at V and 9 bases at J, with 12 bases between. Germline loops: CDR1 MNHEY, CDR2 SMNVEV (reference sequence).

The V and J genes are TRBV4-2 and TRBJ2-3, with D maybe TRBD1 (5 bases). This CDR3 contains 18 residues. Trimming shortened V by 0 bases and J by 6 bases, and 22 bases separated the two germline ends. Germline CDR1 LGHNA, CDR2 YNFKEQ. The chain's CDR3 is CASSQDAPAGLRVDTQYF. DNA for the CDR3: TGTGCCAGCAGCCAAGATGCTCCCGCAGGCCTCAGGGTGGATACGCAGTATTTT.

There are a few counts of this clone. V usage is TRBV5-1 and J usage is TRBJ1-1; the match to TRBD1 covers 11 bases. The V segment lost 4 bases and the J segment 5 bases; nucleotides outside the gene matches: 7. This CDR3 has 15 residues. Germline CDR1 and CDR2: SGHRS and YFSETQ. The CDR3 nucleotides are TGCGCCAGCAGCCTGGGACAGGGGGAATGGACTGAAGCTTTCTTT. It is translated as CASSLGQGEWTEAFF.

The rearrangement joins TRBV2 to TRBJ2-5; D unclear. This CDR3 has 14 residues. Trimming removed 5 bases at V and 5 bases at J, with 15 bases between. Per germline, CDR1 SNHLY and CDR2 FYNNEI. The chain's CDR3 is CASSPSRSSETQYF. Here the CDR3 DNA reads TGTGCCAGCAGTCCCTCCAGGAGTTCGGAGACCCAGTACTTC.

The genes are TRBV5-1 and TRBJ2-1; D might be TRBD1 (6 bases). Per the germline V gene, CDR1 is SGHRS and CDR2 is YFSETQ. CDR3 length: 15 amino acids. Trimming took off 3 bases at V and 0 bases at J, with 10 bases between the two ends. The CDR3 coding sequence is TGCGCCAGCAGCTCCCTAGGGGGCTCCTACAATGAGCAGTTCTTC. As protein: CASSSLGGSYNEQFF. Combining the CDR3 with reference TRBV5-1 and TRBJ2-1 gives the whole variable domain KAGVTQTPRYLIKTRGQQVTLSCSPISGHRSVSWYQQTPGQGLQFLFEYFSETQRNKGNFPGRFSGRQFSNSRSEMNVSTLELGDSALYLCASSSLGGSYNEQFFGPGTRLTVL.

The V call is TRBV19, the J call TRBJ2-2, with D unclear. V shed 7 bases and J shed 1 base, with 16 bases lying between them. From germline, CDR1 is LNHDA and CDR2 SQIVND (reference sequence). The CDR3 runs to 16 residues. CDR3 loop: CASNPHVLKNTGELFF. CDR3 nucleotide sequence: TGTGCCAGTAACCCTCACGTTCTCAAGAACACCGGGGAGCTGTTTTTT.

This clone was seen once. The chain employs TRBV5-1 and TRBJ2-5, with D possibly being TRBD1 or TRBD2 (5 bases each). Germline V CDR1 and CDR2: SGHRS, YFSETQ. Trimming stripped 4 bases from V and 5 bases from J, with 9 bases between. CDR3 length: 12 amino acids. For the CDR3, the DNA is TGCGCCAGCAGCGACGGGACGGAGACCCAGTACTTC. This sequence encodes CASSDGTETQYF. Full variable domain (rest looked up from reference TRBV5-1 and TRBJ2-5): KAGVTQTPRYLIKTRGQQVTLSCSPISGHRSVSWYQQTPGQGLQFLFEYFSETQRNKGNFPGRFSGRQFSNSRSEMNVSTLELGDSALYLCASSDGTETQYFGPGTRLLVL.

The CDR3 sequence is CASSNRRATGRRPQHF. The CDR3 bases are TGTGCCAGCAGCAATCGGCGGGCGACAGGGCGGAGGCCCCAGCATTTT. The V gene is TRBV5-6, the J gene TRBJ1-5; 7 bases match TRBD1. Trimming cost V 4 bases and J 9 bases; bases outside gene matches: 16. CDR1 is SGHDT, CDR2 YYEEEE, per germline. This CDR3 is 16 amino acids long.

This rearrangement joins TRBV19 to TRBJ2-1; D gene unclear. CDR3 length: 15 amino acids. Germline V gene lookup returns CDR1 LNHDA and CDR2 SQIVND (reference sequence). With 5 bases removed from V and 2 bases from J, the gap between germline ends came to 13 bases. CDR3 region: CASSARIPPYNEQFF. CDR3 nucleotides: TGTGCCAGTAGTGCTAGAATCCCCCCCTACAATGAGCAGTTCTTC. The whole variable domain, filled in from reference TRBV19 and TRBJ2-1, reads DGGITQSPKYLFRKEGQNVTLSCEQNLNHDAMYWYRQDPGQGLRLIYYSQIVNDFQKGDIAEGYSVSREKKESFPLTVTSAQKNPTAFYLCASSARIPPYNEQFFGPGTRLTVL.

This clone came up a few times. The chain links TRBV15 to TRBJ1-1; 7 nucleotides line up with TRBD1. CDR1 is LNHNV, CDR2 YYDKDF, per germline (reference sequence). V lost 3 bases to trimming and J lost 5 bases; unmatched junction nucleotides: 6. The CDR3 totals 14 residues. The CDR3 protein is CATSRQTGRTEAFF. DNA of the CDR3: TGTGCCACCAGCAGGCAGACAGGGAGAACTGAAGCTTTCTTT.

The table lists this clone with a count of one. The chain recombines TRBV2 with TRBJ1-2; D gene uncertain. The germline V gene has CDR1 SNHLY and CDR2 FYNNEI. V was pared by 4 bases and J by 12 bases, with 12 bases between. CDR3 length equals 11 residues. This CDR3 reads CASSVSGNHTF. CDR3 in DNA: TGTGCCAGCAGTGTCTCAGGAAACCACACCTTC.

The table lists this clone with a few counts. V is TRBV30 and J is TRBJ1-2; no reliable D call. This CDR3 comprises 12 residues. Germline V lookup: CDR1 GTSNPN, CDR2 SVGIG (reference sequence). V was trimmed by 3 bases and J by 2 bases, leaving 7 bases between them. CDR3 residues: CAWSPGNYGYTF. In DNA form, the CDR3 reads TGTGCCTGGAGCCCGGGAAACTATGGCTACACCTTC.

This clone has a handful of counts. The chain couples TRBV5-6 to TRBJ2-5; D possibly corresponds to TRBD2 (7 bases). V was clipped by 0 bases and J by 5 bases, with 11 bases between them. Germline V gene lookup returns CDR1 SGHDT and CDR2 YYEEEE. The CDR3 is 14 amino acids. In DNA, the CDR3 is TGTGCCAGCAGCTTGGGGGGGGGCGAGGAGACCCAGTACTTC. It yields the protein CASSLGGGEETQYF.